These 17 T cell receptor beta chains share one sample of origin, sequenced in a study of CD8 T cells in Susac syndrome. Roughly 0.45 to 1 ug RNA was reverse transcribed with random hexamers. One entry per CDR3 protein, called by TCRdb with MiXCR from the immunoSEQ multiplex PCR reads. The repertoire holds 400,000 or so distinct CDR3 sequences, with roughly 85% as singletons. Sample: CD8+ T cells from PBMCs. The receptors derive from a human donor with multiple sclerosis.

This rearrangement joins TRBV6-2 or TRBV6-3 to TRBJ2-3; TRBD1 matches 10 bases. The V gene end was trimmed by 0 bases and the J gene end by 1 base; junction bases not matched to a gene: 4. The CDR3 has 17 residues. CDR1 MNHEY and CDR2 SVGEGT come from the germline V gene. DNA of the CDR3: TGTGCCAGCAGTTACTCGAAAGGGACAGGGGGCACAGATACGCAGTATTTT. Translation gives CASSYSKGTGGTDTQYF.

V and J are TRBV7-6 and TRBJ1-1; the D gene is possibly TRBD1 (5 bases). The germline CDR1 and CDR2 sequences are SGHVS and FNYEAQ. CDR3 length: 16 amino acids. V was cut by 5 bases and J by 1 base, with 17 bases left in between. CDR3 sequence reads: CASSPGAGEENTEAFF. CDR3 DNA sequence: TGTGCCAGCAGCCCTGGGGCCGGGGAAGAGAACACTGAAGCTTTCTTT.

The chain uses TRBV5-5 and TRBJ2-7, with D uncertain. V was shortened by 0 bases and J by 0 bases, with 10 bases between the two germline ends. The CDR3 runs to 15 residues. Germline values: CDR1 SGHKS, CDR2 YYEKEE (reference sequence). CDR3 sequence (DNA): TGTGCCAGCAGCTTGGCCGGAACGTCCTCCTACGAGCAGTACTTC. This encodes CASSLAGTSSYEQYF. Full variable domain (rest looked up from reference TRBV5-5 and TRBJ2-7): DAGVTQSPTHLIKTRGQQVTLRCSPISGHKSVSWYQQVLGQGPQFIFQYYEKEERGRGNFPDRFSARQFPNYSSELNVNALLLGDSALYLCASSLAGTSSYEQYFGPGTRLTVT.

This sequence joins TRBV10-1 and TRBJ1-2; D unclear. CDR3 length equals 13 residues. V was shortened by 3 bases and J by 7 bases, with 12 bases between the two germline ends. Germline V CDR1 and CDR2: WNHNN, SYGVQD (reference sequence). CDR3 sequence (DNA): TGCGCCAGCAGTGACGGCGACGGATTTGGCTACACCTTC. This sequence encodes CASSDGDGFGYTF.

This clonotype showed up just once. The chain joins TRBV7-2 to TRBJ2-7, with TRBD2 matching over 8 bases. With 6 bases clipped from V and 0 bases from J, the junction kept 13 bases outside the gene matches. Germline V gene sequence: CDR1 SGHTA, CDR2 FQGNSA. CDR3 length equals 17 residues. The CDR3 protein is CASRGLGLVLNSYEQYF. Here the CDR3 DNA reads TGTGCCAGCAGGGGGCTGGGACTAGTGTTAAACTCCTACGAGCAGTACTTC. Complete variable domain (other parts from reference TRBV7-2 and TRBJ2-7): GAGVSQSPSNKVTEKGKDVELRCDPISGHTALYWYRQSLGQGLEFLIYFQGNSAPDKSGLPSDRFSAERTGGSVSTLTIQRTQQEDSAVYLCASRGLGLVLNSYEQYFGPGTRLTVT.

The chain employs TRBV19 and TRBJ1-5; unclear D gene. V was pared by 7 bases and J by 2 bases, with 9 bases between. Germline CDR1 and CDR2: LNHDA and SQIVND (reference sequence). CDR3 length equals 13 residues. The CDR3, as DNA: TGTGCCAGTACCTCCTATGGCAATCAGCCCCAGCATTTT. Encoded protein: CASTSYGNQPQHF.

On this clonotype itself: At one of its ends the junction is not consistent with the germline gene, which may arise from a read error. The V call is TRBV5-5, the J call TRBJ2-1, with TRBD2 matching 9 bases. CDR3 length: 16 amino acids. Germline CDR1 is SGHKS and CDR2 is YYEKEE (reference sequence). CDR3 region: CASSGIAGDGYDEQFF. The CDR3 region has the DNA TGTGCCAGCAGCGGAATAGCGGGAGATGGCTACGATGAGCAGTTCTTC. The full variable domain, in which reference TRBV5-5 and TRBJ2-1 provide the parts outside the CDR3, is DAGVTQSPTHLIKTRGQQVTLRCSPISGHKSVSWYQQVLGQGPQFIFQYYEKEERGRGNFPDRFSARQFPNYSSELNVNALLLGDSALYLCASSGIAGDGYDEQFFGPGTRLTVL.

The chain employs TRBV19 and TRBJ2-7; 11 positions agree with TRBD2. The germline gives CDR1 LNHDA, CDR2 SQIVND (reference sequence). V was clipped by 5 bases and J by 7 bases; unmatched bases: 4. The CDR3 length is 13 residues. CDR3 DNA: TGTGCCAGTAGTCTAGCGGGAGGACAAGAGCAGTACTTC. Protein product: CASSLAGGQEQYF.

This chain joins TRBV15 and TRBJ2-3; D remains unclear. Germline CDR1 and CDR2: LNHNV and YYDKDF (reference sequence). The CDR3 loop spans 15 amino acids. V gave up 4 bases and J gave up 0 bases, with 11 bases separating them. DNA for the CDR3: TGTGCCACCAGCAAGAATTTGGGGAGCACAGATACGCAGTATTTT. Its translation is CATSKNLGSTDTQYF.

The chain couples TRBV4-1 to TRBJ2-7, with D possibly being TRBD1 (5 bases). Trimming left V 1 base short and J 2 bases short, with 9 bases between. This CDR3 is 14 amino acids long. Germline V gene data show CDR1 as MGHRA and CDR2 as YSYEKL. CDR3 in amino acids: CASSQGQTTYEQYF. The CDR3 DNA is TGCGCCAGCAGCCAAGGACAGACAACCTACGAGCAGTACTTC.

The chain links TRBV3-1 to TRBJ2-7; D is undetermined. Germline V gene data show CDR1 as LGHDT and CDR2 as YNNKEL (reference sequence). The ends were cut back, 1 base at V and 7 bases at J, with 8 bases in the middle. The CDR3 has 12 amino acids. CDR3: CASSQGLREQYF. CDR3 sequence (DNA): TGTGCCAGCAGCCAAGGCCTCCGAGAGCAGTACTTC.

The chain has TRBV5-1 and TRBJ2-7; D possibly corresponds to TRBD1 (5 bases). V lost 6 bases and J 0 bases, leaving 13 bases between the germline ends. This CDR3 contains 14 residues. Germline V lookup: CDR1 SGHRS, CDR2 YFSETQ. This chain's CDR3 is CASTPADISYEQYF. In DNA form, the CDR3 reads TGCGCCAGCACTCCCGCGGACATCTCCTACGAGCAGTACTTC.

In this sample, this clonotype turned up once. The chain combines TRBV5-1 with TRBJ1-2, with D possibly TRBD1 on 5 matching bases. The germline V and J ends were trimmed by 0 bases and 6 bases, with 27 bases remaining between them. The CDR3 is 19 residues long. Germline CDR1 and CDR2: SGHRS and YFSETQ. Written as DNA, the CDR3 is TGCGCCAGCAGCTTGGCCACCGGGGCACCCAGGTATCCAGATCATGGCTACACCTTC. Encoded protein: CASSLATGAPRYPDHGYTF.

The CDR3 DNA sequence: TGTGCCAGCAGTCCATCCCCCCGACAGGGCCGACGCAACGTCCTGACTTTC. It yields the protein CASSPSPRQGRRNVLTF. V usage is TRBV27 and J usage is TRBJ2-6; 7 nucleotides align to TRBD1. This CDR3 is 17 amino acids long. The germline V gene encodes CDR1 MNHEY and CDR2 SMNVEV (reference sequence). The V segment lost 5 bases and the J segment 9 bases; nucleotides outside the gene matches: 16.

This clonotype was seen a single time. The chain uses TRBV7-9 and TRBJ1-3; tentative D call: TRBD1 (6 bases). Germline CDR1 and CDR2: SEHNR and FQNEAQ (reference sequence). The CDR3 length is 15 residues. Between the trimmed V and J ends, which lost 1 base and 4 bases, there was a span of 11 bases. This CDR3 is CASSLGGAPGNTIYF. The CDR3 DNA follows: TGTGCCAGCAGCTTAGGGGGGGCGCCCGGAAACACCATATATTTT.

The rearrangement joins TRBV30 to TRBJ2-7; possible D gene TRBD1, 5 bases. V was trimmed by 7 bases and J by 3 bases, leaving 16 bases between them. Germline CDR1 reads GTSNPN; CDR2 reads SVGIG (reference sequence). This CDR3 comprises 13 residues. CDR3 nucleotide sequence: TGTGCCTCGACAGTAAACGATAACTACGAGCAGTACTTC. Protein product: CASTVNDNYEQYF.

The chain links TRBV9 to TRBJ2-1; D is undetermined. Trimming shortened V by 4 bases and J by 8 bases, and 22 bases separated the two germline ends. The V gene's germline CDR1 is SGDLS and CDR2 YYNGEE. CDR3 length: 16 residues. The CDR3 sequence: CASSTRSWAGTDEQFF. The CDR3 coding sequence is TGTGCCAGCAGCACCAGAAGCTGGGCTGGCACGGATGAGCAGTTCTTC.